Sequencing of this T cell receptor beta chain was carried out in a study of cytomegalovirus exposure and HLA in healthy donors. Notes on this clone: Its target is unknown.

Use of 60 Vbeta and 13 Jbeta primers characterized the PCR. Using immunoSEQ multiplex PCR, the repertoire was profiled, and TCRdb retains in-frame clones only, with some absent. The table includes tens of thousands of clones, 78% detected once. Germline V gene data show CDR1 as MDHEN and CDR2 as SYDVKM. The junction had 7 bases not matched to a gene; V was cut back by 8 bases and J by 7 bases. The CDR3 has 12 amino acids. General study points: TCR beta chain V- and J-gene trimming was linked, in a later analysis, to a missense variant in DCLRE1C. After further analysis at a later stage, 16,951 TCR beta sequences were associated with HLA alleles at 0.05 false discovery rate.

The V gene is TRBV28, the J gene TRBJ1-2, with TRBD1 identical over 7 bases. This receptor was obtained from a male donor in good health and CMV-seropositive. The sequenced sample consisted of PBMCs. The CDR3 DNA sequence: TGTGCCAGCCGGACAGGCGAACCTGGCTACACCTTC. Its protein product is CASRTGEPGYTF.